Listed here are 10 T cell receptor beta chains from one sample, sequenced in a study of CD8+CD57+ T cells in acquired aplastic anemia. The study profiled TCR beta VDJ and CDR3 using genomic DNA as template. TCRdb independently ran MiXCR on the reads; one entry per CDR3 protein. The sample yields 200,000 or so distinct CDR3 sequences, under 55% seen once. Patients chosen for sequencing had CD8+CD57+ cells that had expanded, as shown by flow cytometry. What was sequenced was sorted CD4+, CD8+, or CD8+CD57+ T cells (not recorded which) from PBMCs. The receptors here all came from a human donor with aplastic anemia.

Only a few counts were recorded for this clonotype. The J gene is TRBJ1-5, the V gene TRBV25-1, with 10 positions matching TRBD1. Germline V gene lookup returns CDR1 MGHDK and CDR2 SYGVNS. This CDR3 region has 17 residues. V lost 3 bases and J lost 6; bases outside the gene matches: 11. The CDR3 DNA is TGTGCCAGCAGTGACCGAAGAGGACAGGGGGGTCTTCAGCCCCAGCATTTT. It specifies CASSDRRGQGGLQPQHF. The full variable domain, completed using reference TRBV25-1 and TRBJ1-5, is EADIYQTPRYLVIGTGKKITLECSQTMGHDKMYWYQQDPGMELHLIHYSYGVNSTEKGDLSSESTVSRIRTEHFPLTLESARPSHTSQYLCASSDRRGQGGLQPQHFGDGTRLSIL.

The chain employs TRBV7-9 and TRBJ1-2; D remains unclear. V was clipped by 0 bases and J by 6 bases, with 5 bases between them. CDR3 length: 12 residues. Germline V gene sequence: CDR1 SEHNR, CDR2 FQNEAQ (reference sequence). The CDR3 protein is CASSLAGNGYTF. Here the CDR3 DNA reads TGTGCCAGCAGCTTAGCGGGCAATGGCTACACCTTC.

The CDR3 DNA is TGTGCCACCAGTGATTACAGTATTCTATGGGGCAATCAGCCCCAGCATTTT. Translating gives CATSDYSILWGNQPQHF. This chain joins TRBV24-1 and TRBJ1-5, with unresolved D. Trimming stripped 2 bases from V and 2 bases from J, with 15 bases between. This CDR3 is built from 17 residues. The germline gives CDR1 KGHDR, CDR2 SFDVKD.

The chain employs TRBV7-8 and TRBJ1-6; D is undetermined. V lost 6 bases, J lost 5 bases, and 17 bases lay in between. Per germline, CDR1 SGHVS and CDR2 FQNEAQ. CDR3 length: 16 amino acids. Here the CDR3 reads CASRQPRTEHNSPLHF. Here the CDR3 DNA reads TGTGCCAGCAGACAACCGAGGACGGAACATAATTCACCCCTCCACTTT.

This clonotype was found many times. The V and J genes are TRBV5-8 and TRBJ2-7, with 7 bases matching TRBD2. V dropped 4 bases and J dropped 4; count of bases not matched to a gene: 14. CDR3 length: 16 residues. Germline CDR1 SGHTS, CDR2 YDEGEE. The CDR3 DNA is TGTGCCAGCAGCACCGGGGAGACTAGCAGAAGGTACGAGCAGTACTTC. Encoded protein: CASSTGETSRRYEQYF.

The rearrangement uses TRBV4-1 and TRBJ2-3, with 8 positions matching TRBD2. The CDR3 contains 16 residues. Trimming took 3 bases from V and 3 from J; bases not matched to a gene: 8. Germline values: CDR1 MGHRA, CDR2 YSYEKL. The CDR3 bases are TGCGCCAGCAGCCAGAACGGGAGGGCCGGTACAGATACGCAGTATTTT. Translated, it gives CASSQNGRAGTDTQYF.

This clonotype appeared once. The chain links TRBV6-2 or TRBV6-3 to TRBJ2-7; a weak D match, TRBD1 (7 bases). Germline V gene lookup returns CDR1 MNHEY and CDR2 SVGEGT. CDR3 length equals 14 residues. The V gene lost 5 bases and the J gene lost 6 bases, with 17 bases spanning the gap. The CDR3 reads CASSMTGTAGEQYF. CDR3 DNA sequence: TGTGCCAGCAGTATGACCGGGACAGCGGGCGAGCAGTACTTC.

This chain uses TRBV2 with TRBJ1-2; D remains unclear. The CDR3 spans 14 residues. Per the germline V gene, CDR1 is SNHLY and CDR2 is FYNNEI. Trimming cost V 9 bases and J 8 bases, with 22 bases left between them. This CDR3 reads CASSISGFVDGYTF. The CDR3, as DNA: TGTGCCAGTTCCATCAGTGGGTTCGTAGACGGCTACACCTTC. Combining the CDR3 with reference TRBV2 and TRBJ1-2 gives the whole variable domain EPEVTQTPSHQVTQMGQEVILRCVPISNHLYFYWYRQILGQKVEFLVSFYNNEISEKSEIFDDQFSVERPDGSNFTLKIRSTKLEDSAMYFCASSISGFVDGYTFGSGTRLTVV.

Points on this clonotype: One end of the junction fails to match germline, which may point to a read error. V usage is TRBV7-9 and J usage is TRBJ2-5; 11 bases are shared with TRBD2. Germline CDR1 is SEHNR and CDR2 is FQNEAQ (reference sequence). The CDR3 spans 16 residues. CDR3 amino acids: CAGSTGTSGSWETQYF. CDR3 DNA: TGTGCCGGCAGCACCGGGACTAGCGGATCTTGGGAGACCCAGTACTTC.

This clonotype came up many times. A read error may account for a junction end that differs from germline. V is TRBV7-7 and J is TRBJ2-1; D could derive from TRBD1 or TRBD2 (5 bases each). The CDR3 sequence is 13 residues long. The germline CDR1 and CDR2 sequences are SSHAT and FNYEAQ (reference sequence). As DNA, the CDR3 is TGTGCTAGCAGCTTAGGGACGATTAATGAGCAGTTCTTC. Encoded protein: CASSLGTINEQFF.